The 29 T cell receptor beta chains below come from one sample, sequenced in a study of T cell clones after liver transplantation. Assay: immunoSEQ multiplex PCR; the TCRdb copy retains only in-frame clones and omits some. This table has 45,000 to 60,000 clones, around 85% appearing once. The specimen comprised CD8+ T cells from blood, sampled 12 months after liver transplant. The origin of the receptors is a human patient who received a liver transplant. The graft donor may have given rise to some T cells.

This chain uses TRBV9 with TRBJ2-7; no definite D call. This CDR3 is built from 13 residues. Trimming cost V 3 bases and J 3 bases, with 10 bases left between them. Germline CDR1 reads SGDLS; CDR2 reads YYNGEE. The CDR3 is CASSGGTGYEQYF. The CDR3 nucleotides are TGTGCCAGCAGCGGGGGAACTGGCTACGAGCAGTACTTC.

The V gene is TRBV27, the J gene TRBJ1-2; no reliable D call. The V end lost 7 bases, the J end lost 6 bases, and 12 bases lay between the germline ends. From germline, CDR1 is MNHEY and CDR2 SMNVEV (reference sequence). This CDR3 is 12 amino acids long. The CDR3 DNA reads TGTGCCAGCACCAACGGCGCTGATGGCTACACCTTC. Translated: CASTNGADGYTF.

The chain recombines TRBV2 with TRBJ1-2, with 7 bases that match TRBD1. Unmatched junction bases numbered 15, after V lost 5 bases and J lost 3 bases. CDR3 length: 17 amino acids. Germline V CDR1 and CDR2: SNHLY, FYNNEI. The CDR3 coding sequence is TGTGCCAGCAGTCTTTCCTTGACAGGGTTAAGGGACTATGGCTACACCTTC. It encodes CASSLSLTGLRDYGYTF.

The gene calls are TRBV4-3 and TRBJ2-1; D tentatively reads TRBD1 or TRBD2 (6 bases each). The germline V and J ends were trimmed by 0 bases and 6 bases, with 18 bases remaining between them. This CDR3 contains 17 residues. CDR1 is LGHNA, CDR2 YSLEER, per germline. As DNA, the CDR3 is TGCGCCAGCAGCCAAGATATAGGGGGAGGAGGACCCAATGAGCAGTTCTTC. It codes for CASSQDIGGGGPNEQFF.

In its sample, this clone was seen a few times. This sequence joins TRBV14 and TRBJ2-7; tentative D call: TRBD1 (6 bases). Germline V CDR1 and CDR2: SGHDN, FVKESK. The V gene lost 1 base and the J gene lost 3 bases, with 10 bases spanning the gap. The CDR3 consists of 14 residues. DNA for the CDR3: TGTGCCAGCAGCCAAGGACACAGGGACTACGAGCAGTACTTC. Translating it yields CASSQGHRDYEQYF.

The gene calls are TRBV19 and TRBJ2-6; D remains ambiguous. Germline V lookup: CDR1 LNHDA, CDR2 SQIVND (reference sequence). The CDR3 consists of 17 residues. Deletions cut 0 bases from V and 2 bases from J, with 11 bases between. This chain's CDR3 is CASSIDHEKAGANVLTF. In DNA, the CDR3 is TGTGCCAGTAGTATAGATCATGAAAAAGCTGGGGCCAACGTCCTGACTTTC.

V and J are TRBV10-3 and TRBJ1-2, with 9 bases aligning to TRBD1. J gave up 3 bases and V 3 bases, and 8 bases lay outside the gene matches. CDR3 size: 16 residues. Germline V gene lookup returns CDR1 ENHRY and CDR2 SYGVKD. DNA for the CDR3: TGTGCCATCAGTGACCCGGACAGGGGAGGTGACTATGGCTACACCTTC. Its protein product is CAISDPDRGGDYGYTF.

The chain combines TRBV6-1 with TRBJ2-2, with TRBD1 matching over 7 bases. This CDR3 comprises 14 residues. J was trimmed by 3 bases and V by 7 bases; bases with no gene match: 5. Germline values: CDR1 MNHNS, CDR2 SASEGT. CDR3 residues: CASKGDSDTGELFF. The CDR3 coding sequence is TGTGCCAGCAAGGGGGACAGCGACACCGGGGAGCTGTTTTTT.

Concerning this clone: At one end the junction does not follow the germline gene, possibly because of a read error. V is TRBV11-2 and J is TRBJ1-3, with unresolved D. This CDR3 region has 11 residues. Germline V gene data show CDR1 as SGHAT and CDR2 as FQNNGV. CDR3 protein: CASSHGHTIYF. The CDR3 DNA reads TGTGCCAGCAGTCATGGACACACCATATATTTT. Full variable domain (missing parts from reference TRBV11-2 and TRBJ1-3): EAGVAQSPRYKIIEKRQSVAFWCNPISGHATLYWYQQILGQGPKLLIQFQNNGVVDDSQLPKDRFSAERLKGVDSTLKIQPAKLEDSAVYLCASSHGHTIYFGEGSWLTVV.

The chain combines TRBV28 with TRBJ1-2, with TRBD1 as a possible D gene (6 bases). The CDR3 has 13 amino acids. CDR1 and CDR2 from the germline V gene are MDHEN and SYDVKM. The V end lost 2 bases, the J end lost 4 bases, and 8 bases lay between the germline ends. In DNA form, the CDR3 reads TGTGCCAGCAGTTTACAAGGGGGCTATGGCTACACCTTC. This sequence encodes CASSLQGGYGYTF.

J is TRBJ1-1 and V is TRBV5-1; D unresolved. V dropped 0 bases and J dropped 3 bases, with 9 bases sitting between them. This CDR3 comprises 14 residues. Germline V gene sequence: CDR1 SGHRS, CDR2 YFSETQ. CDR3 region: CASSLVGGDTEAFF. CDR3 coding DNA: TGCGCCAGCAGCTTGGTAGGCGGAGACACTGAAGCTTTCTTT.

The CDR3 loop reads CSARGHFEQYF. DNA for the CDR3: TGCAGCGCCCGCGGGCATTTCGAGCAGTACTTC. The chain has TRBV29-1 and TRBJ2-7; maybe TRBD2 (5 bases). V dropped 7 bases and J dropped 6 bases, with 13 bases sitting between them. The CDR3 loop spans 11 amino acids. Per the germline V gene, CDR1 is SQVTM and CDR2 is ANQGSEA.

CDR3: CASSQGGGPNTGELFF. CDR3 nucleotide sequence: TGCGCCAGCAGCCAAGGGGGGGGTCCGAACACCGGGGAGCTGTTTTTT. The chain recombines TRBV4-1 with TRBJ2-2, with 7 positions matching TRBD2. Germline CDR1 reads MGHRA; CDR2 reads YSYEKL. J was trimmed by 0 bases and V by 1 base; bases with no gene match: 2. The CDR3 is 16 amino acids.

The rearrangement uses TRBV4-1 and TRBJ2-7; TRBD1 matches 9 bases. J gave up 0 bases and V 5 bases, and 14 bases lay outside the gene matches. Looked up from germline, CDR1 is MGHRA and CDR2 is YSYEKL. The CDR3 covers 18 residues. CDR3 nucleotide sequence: TGCGCCAGCAGCTTCTGGACAGGGGATCAGGCTGGCTCCTACGAGCAGTACTTC. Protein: CASSFWTGDQAGSYEQYF.

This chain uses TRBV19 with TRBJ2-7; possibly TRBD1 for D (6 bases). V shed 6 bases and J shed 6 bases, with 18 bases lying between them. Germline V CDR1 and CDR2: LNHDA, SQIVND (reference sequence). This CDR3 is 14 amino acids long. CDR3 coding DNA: TGTGCCAGTAGCCCAACAGGGACGGGCTCCGAGCAGTACTTC. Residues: CASSPTGTGSEQYF.

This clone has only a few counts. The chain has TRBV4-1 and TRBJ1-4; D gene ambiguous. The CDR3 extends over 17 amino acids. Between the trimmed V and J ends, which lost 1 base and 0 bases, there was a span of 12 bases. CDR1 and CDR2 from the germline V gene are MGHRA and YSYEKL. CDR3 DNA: TGCGCCAGCAGCCAAGTGGAGAGGCGCTCAACTAATGAAAAACTGTTTTTT. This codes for CASSQVERRSTNEKLFF.

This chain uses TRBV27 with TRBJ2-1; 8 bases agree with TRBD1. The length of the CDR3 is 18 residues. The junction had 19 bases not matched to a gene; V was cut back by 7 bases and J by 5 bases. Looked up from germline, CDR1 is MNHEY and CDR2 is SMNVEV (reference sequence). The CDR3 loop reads CASTPRPPRQGSDNEQFF. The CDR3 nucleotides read TGTGCCAGCACCCCTCGACCCCCCCGACAGGGGTCGGACAATGAGCAGTTCTTC.

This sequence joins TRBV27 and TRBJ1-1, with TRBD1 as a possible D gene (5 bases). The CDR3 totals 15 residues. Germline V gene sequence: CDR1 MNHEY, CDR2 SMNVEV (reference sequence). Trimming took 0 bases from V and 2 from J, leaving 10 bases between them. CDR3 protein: CASSLSGGINTEAFF. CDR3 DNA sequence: TGTGCCAGCAGTTTATCGGGGGGGATCAACACTGAAGCTTTCTTT.

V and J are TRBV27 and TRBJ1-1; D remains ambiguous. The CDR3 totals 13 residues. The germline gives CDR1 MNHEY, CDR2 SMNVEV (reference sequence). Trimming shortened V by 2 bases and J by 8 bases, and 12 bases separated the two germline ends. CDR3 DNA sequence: TGTGCCAGCAGTTTAACTTCTCGGGCCGAAGCTTTCTTT. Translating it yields CASSLTSRAEAFF.

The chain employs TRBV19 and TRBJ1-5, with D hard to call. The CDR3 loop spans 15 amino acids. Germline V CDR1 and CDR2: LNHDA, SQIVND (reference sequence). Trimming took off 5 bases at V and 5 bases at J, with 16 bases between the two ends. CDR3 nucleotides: TGTGCCAGTAGTTGGGCGGGGAATCGGGATCAGCCCCAGCATTTT. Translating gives CASSWAGNRDQPQHF.

The DNA of the CDR3 is TGTGCCAGCAGCTCCCGGGACAGGGTAGGCAATGAGCAGTTCTTC. It specifies CASSSRDRVGNEQFF. The V call is TRBV7-8, the J call TRBJ2-1, with 9 bases aligning to TRBD1. The CDR3 loop spans 15 amino acids. Per the germline V gene, CDR1 is SGHVS and CDR2 is FQNEAQ. Trimming at V came to 4 bases and at J to 6 bases, leaving 7 bases not matched to a gene.

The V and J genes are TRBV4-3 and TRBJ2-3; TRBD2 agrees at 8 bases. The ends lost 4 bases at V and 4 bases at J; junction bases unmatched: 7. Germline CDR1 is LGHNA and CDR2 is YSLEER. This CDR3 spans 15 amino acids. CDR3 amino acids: CASSPWSGGADTQYF. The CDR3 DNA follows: TGCGCCAGCAGCCCTTGGTCCGGGGGGGCAGATACGCAGTATTTT.

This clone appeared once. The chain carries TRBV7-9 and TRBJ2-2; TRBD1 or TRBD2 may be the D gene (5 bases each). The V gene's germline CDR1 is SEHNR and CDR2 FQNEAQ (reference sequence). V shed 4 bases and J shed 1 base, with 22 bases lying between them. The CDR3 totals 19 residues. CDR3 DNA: TGTGCCAGCAGCTCGACCGGGGCACAAAACCCTTTGAACACCGGGGAGCTGTTTTTT. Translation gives CASSSTGAQNPLNTGELFF.

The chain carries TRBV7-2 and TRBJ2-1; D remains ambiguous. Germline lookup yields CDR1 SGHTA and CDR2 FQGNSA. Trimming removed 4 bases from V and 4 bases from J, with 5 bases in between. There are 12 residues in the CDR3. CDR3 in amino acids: CASSSLYNEQFF. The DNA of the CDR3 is TGTGCCAGCAGCTCCCTGTACAATGAGCAGTTCTTC.

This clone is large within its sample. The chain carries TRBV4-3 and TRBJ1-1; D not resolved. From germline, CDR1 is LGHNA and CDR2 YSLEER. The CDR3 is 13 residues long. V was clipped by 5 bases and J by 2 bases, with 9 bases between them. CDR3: CASSFSVNTEAFF. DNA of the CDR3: TGCGCCAGCAGCTTTTCGGTAAACACTGAAGCTTTCTTT.

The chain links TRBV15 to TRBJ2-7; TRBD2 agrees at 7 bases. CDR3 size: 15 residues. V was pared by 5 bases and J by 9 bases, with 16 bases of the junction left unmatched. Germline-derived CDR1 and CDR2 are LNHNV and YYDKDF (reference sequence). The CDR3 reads CATSGSREGRLGQYF. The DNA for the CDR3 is TGTGCCACCAGCGGATCAAGGGAGGGACGGCTAGGGCAGTACTTC.

This CDR3 is CASSYTVTPNHEQYF. For the CDR3, the DNA is TGTGCCAGTAGTTATACAGTTACCCCTAACCACGAGCAGTACTTC. The chain is built from TRBV19 and TRBJ2-7; D not resolved. Germline loops: CDR1 LNHDA, CDR2 SQIVND (reference sequence). V lost 5 bases and J lost 5, with 19 bases in between. This CDR3 is 15 amino acids long.

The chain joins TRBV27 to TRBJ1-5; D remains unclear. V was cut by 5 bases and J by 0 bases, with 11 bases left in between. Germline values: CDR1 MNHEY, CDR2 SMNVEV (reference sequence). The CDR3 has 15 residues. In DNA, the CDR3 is TGTGCCAGCAGTCCCCCGCGGGCTAGCAATCAGCCCCAGCATTTT. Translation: CASSPPRASNQPQHF.

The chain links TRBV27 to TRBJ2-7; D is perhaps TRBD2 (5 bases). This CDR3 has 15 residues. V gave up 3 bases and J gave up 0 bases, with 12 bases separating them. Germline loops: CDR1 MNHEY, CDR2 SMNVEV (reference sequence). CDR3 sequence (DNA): TGTGCCAGCAGTTTGGAGACGGGGAGCTCCTACGAGCAGTACTTC. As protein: CASSLETGSSYEQYF.